A single T cell receptor beta chain is shown here with its context. CDR3 length equals 12 residues. Per the germline V gene, CDR1 is MNHEY and CDR2 is SVGAGI. V gave up 5 bases and J gave up 1 base, with 5 bases separating them. The data are from a study of control samples from healthy donors and cancer patients. TCRdb's copy holds only in-frame clones and misses some; the assay was immunoSEQ multiplex PCR. The sample shows about 230,000 clones, almost 85% of them seen only once. The rearrangement joins TRBV6-5 to TRBJ1-1, with unresolved D. This TCR was sampled from a woman aged 55-70 years with lung cancer. The material sequenced was PBMCs. CDR3 in DNA: TGTGCCAGCAGTAGTACGAACACTGAAGCTTTCTTT. As protein: CASSSTNTEAFF.